This T cell receptor beta chain was observed in a study of shared clonotypes between healthy human individuals. Terminally differentiated effector memory CD45RA+ cells were excluded by CCR7 positive selection of CD45RO-negative cells. This clone has a single count. Its antigen is not identified. The V and J ends lost 3 bases and 5 bases respectively, with 14 bases between them. Per the germline V gene, CDR1 is MNHEY and CDR2 is SVGAGI. The CDR3 spans 14 residues. Data came from immunoSEQ multiplex PCR; TCRdb stores just in-frame clones and leaves some out. The table lists about 2.1 million clones, approximately 92% of them singletons. Regarding the study as a whole: How much donors shared clonotypes was expected to be affected by sequencing depth.

The TCR sequence derives from a man aged 18 to 35 in good health. Some clones in this sample may be carry-over from other donors' samples. The chain combines TRBV6-5 with TRBJ2-7; D might be TRBD1 (6 bases). Sequences were obtained from naive CD8+ T cells from PBMCs. The CDR3 coding sequence is TGTGCCAGCAGTTATCGGCAGGGGATTGACGAGCAGTACTTC. Its protein product is CASSYRQGIDEQYF.